This T cell receptor beta chain was sequenced in a study of blood T cell repertoires in COVID-19. Study details: The origin of the acute and convalescent COVID-19 samples was the United States, Italy and Spain. PBMCs, B-cell-depleted T cells, or T cells provided the cDNA or gDNA that made up the material.

Original processing notes: Amplified reference gene primers provided the basis for estimating nucleated cell counts. Produced via immunoSEQ multiplex PCR; TCRdb's table is partial and in-frame only. D and trimming come from the DNA, and the V and J calls and clone size come from that table. The sample records approximately 130,000 clones, roughly four fifths being singletons. V was pared by 7 bases and J by 4 bases, with 5 bases of the junction left unmatched. The germline V gene has CDR1 MNHEY and CDR2 SVGAGI. The CDR3 sequence is 14 residues long. The sequence came from a human donor in a cohort sampled during active COVID-19. The chain carries TRBV6-5 and TRBJ1-1; 11 nucleotides align to TRBD1. The specimen sequenced was peripheral blood. The CDR3 DNA reads TGTGCCAGCACCAGAGGACAGGGGGCCACTGAAGCTTTCTTT. It yields the protein CASTRGQGATEAFF.